This entry describes one T cell receptor (beta chain). Its target is not known. This specimen comes from a study of read filtering for tumor transcriptome and immune sequencing. Study as a whole: Per sample, TCR-region reads ranged about 4 to 10.27 million by IR-seq, about 80 to 1,400 by RNA-seq.

The library was built from about 400 ng RNA with molecular barcoded adaptors for alpha/delta and beta/gamma chains. TCRdb independently ran MiXCR on the reads; one entry per CDR3 protein. The table lists 60,000 to 80,000 distinct CDR3 sequences, around 14% of them singletons. Study results and limitations: IR-seq and RNA-seq agreed better without single-read clonotypes. Single-read clonotypes: about 81.9% of IR-seq clonotypes (roughly 4% of reads), 74.6% of RNA-seq clonotypes (approximately 43% of reads).

The sequenced sample consisted of a population of CD138-negative cells sorted from bone marrow. The origin of this receptor is a donor aged 40 or older with multiple myeloma.

The CDR3 sequence is CASSLGGAATYEQYF. DNA of the CDR3: TGCGCCAGCAGCTTGGGGGGAGCGGCGACCTACGAGCAGTACTTC. The chain combines TRBV5-1 with TRBJ2-7, with D possibly TRBD2 on 5 matching bases. Trimming cost V 0 bases and J 2 bases, with 12 bases left between them. Germline V gene data show CDR1 as SGHRS and CDR2 as YFSETQ. The CDR3 length is 15 residues.